The 17 T cell receptor beta chains below all came from one sample that was sequenced in a study of graft-versus-host responses after intestinal transplantation. What these receptors recognize is not known. TCRdb keeps only in-frame clones here, not all; method: immunoSEQ multiplex PCR. The data contain approximately 90,000 clones, approximately 90% of them singletons. The specimen comprised unstimulated CD4+ T cells sorted from spleen or lymph node cells, sampled before transplant. These receptors were taken from a human donor who was the organ donor for an intestinal transplant.

This chain uses TRBV27 with TRBJ2-3; no clear D gene. Per germline, CDR1 MNHEY and CDR2 SMNVEV (reference sequence). The length of the CDR3 is 13 residues. The ends were cut back, 11 bases at V and 0 bases at J, with 12 bases in the middle. The DNA of the CDR3 is TGTGCCGCACGGGTTGGGAGCACAGATACGCAGTATTTT. This gives the protein CAARVGSTDTQYF.

This sequence joins TRBV6-6 and TRBJ2-7; D unresolved. The CDR3 has 14 amino acids. The V gene's germline CDR1 is MNHNY and CDR2 SVGAGI (reference sequence). V was clipped by 3 bases and J by 0 bases, with 9 bases between them. The CDR3, as DNA: TGTGCCAGCAGTTATAGGAGATTCTCCTACGAGCAGTACTTC. This codes for CASSYRRFSYEQYF.

The chain is built from TRBV12-5 and TRBJ2-7; no clear D gene. The length of the CDR3 is 18 residues. Germline CDR1 is LGHNT and CDR2 is FRNRAP. Trimming left V 2 bases short and J 0 bases short, with 20 bases between. CDR3 nucleotides: TGTGCTAGTGGTTTGACTTATATAGCAGCTGGAGCCTCCTACGAGCAGTACTTC. Translating gives CASGLTYIAAGASYEQYF. Combining the CDR3 with reference TRBV12-5 and TRBJ2-7 gives the whole variable domain DARVTQTPRHKVTEMGQEVTMRCQPILGHNTVFWYRQTMMQGLELLAYFRNRAPLDDSGMPKDRFSAEMPDATLATLKIQPSEPRDSAVYFCASGLTYIAAGASYEQYFGPGTRLTVT.

The chain has TRBV6-5 and TRBJ1-3; TRBD1 matches at 7 bases. From germline, CDR1 is MNHEY and CDR2 SVGAGI. CDR3 length equals 15 residues. V shed 6 bases, J shed 0 bases, and the junction held 5 bases outside the gene matches. CDR3 protein: CASRKDRDSGNTIYF. The CDR3 DNA reads TGTGCCAGCAGGAAAGACAGGGACTCTGGAAACACCATATATTTT.

The V and J genes are TRBV7-9 and TRBJ2-7; perhaps TRBD1 as D (5 bases). Trimming stripped 0 bases from V and 2 bases from J, with 8 bases between. CDR1 SEHNR and CDR2 FQNEAQ come from the germline V gene (reference sequence). CDR3 length: 14 amino acids. CDR3 coding DNA: TGTGCCAGCAGCTTAGCCAGGACACCCTACGAGCAGTACTTC. It codes for CASSLARTPYEQYF.

The sample holds a few counts of this clone. This rearrangement joins TRBV29-1 to TRBJ1-2; 7 bases match TRBD1. Trimming cost V 2 bases and J 4 bases; bases outside gene matches: 4. Germline CDR1 reads SQVTM; CDR2 reads ANQGSEA. This CDR3 is built from 13 residues. DNA for the CDR3: TGCAGCGTTGAAACAGGGGCGGGCTATGGCTACACCTTC. It encodes CSVETGAGYGYTF.

V usage is TRBV11-2 and J usage is TRBJ1-6, with D possibly matching TRBD1 (5 bases). The CDR3 consists of 15 residues. With 4 bases removed from V and 8 bases from J, the gap between germline ends came to 15 bases. Germline CDR1 is SGHAT and CDR2 is FQNNGV. In nucleotides, the CDR3 is TGTGCCAGCAGCTCAAGACAGTTGATAGATTCACCCCTCCACTTT. Residues: CASSSRQLIDSPLHF.

The rearrangement uses TRBV5-4 and TRBJ2-1, with 7 bases aligning to TRBD2. CDR3 length: 16 residues. V lost 7 bases and J lost 4; bases outside the gene matches: 14. CDR1 and CDR2 (germline): SGHNT, YYREEE (reference sequence). In DNA form, the CDR3 reads TGTGCCAGCCGCTCAAACGGGCTAGCGGCTTACAATGAGCAGTTCTTC. Its protein product is CASRSNGLAAYNEQFF.

The rearrangement uses TRBV25-1 and TRBJ2-5; D is perhaps TRBD1 (5 bases). In germline, CDR1 is MGHDK, CDR2 SYGVNS. The V gene lost 4 bases and the J gene lost 6 bases, with 12 bases spanning the gap. The CDR3 runs 13 residues. Here the CDR3 reads CASSGAGQKTQYF. CDR3 in DNA: TGTGCCAGCAGTGGGGCAGGGCAGAAGACCCAGTACTTC.

This chain links TRBV27 with TRBJ2-7; no definite D call. This CDR3 spans 13 amino acids. V was cut by 5 bases and J by 0 bases, with 8 bases left in between. Germline V gene sequence: CDR1 MNHEY, CDR2 SMNVEV (reference sequence). CDR3 bases: TGTGCCAGCAGTCCATACAGCTCCTACGAGCAGTACTTC. Its protein product is CASSPYSSYEQYF.

This sequence joins TRBV27 and TRBJ2-1; 11 bases line up with TRBD2. The CDR3 covers 15 residues. From germline, CDR1 is MNHEY and CDR2 SMNVEV (reference sequence). V lost 7 bases and J lost 7; bases outside the gene matches: 9. This CDR3 reads CASTKLAGVWNEQFF. CDR3 nucleotide sequence: TGTGCCAGCACCAAACTAGCGGGAGTGTGGAATGAGCAGTTCTTC.

The chain carries TRBV7-3 and TRBJ2-5; 8 nucleotides agree with TRBD2. V lost 1 base to trimming and J lost 4 bases; unmatched junction nucleotides: 11. Germline CDR1 SGHTA, CDR2 FQGTGA. The CDR3 consists of 17 residues. The CDR3 loop reads CASSLRGSGAVRETQYF. For the CDR3, the DNA is TGTGCCAGCAGCTTAAGGGGTAGCGGGGCAGTCAGAGAGACCCAGTACTTC.

The genes are TRBV18 and TRBJ1-5, with D perhaps TRBD1 (5 bases). The germline gives CDR1 KGHSH, CDR2 LQKENI. Trimming removed 3 bases at V and 0 bases at J, with 12 bases between. The CDR3 length is 16 residues. CDR3 nucleotide sequence: TGTGCCAGCTCACCTGGGGGGTCTTATAGCAATCAGCCCCAGCATTTT. Residues: CASSPGGSYSNQPQHF.

The V call is TRBV4-3, the J call TRBJ2-3, with a weak D call TRBD2 (6 bases). The CDR3 spans 16 residues. Germline-derived CDR1 and CDR2 are LGHNA and YSLEER. The V end was cut by 1 base, the J end by 3 bases, with 14 bases between. The CDR3 region has the DNA TGCGCCAGCAGCCAAGCGACTAGTGGTTTTACAGATACGCAGTATTTT. Amino acid sequence: CASSQATSGFTDTQYF.

V usage is TRBV6-6 and J usage is TRBJ1-4, with D unclear. V was shortened by 5 bases and J by 8 bases, with 15 bases between the two germline ends. Germline CDR1 reads MNHNY; CDR2 reads SVGAGI (reference sequence). CDR3 length equals 14 residues. This chain's CDR3 is CASSPDVGGEKLFF. The CDR3 DNA reads as TGTGCCAGCAGTCCGGACGTAGGAGGGGAAAAACTGTTTTTT.

This clone appeared a single time. V usage is TRBV7-8 and J usage is TRBJ2-7, with a weak D call TRBD1 (6 bases). This CDR3 has 14 residues. Trimming cost V 7 bases and J 4 bases, with 17 bases left between them. From germline, CDR1 is SGHVS and CDR2 FQNEAQ. In DNA, the CDR3 is TGTGCCAGCACTCGTCGGACAGAGGCTTACGAGCAGTACTTC. Translating gives CASTRRTEAYEQYF.

The J gene is TRBJ2-4, the V gene TRBV5-6, with TRBD2 matching over 8 bases. CDR1 is SGHDT and CDR2 is YYEEEE in the germline V gene. The CDR3 covers 19 residues. Unmatched junction bases numbered 14, after V lost 2 bases and J lost 1 base. CDR3 bases: TGTGCCAGCAGCTTATTGGGGGGCGGGAGGAGGGAGGCCAAAAACATTCAGTACTTC. Protein sequence: CASSLLGGGRREAKNIQYF.